This entry lists 26 T cell receptor beta chains sequenced from one sample in a study of blood T cell repertoires in COVID-19. Sequencing was performed with immunoSEQ multiplex PCR; in TCRdb, only in-frame clones are kept and a portion is missing. The sample includes tens of thousands of clones, around four fifths of them seen just once. Sequences were obtained from peripheral blood. The receptors come from a man in his fifties or sixties with active or convalescent COVID-19.

The chain links TRBV30 to TRBJ1-2; possibly TRBD1 for D (5 bases). Trimming removed 7 bases from V and 2 bases from J, with 14 bases in between. The CDR3 is made up of 13 amino acids. CDR1 and CDR2 from the germline V gene are GTSNPN and SVGIG (reference sequence). CDR3 in amino acids: CASPRTGNYGYTF. The CDR3 bases are TGTGCCTCCCCGAGAACAGGAAACTATGGCTACACCTTC.

This rearrangement joins TRBV19 to TRBJ1-1; 9 nucleotides agree with TRBD1. The V and J ends lost 1 base and 11 bases, in that order; junction bases with no gene match: 2. The length of the CDR3 is 12 residues. CDR1 LNHDA and CDR2 SQIVND come from the germline V gene (reference sequence). The CDR3 is CASSIVGTGAFF. The CDR3 DNA follows: TGTGCCAGTAGTATAGTCGGGACAGGGGCTTTCTTT.

Only a few counts were recorded for this clone. The rearrangement links TRBV10-1 to TRBJ1-5, with 8 bases identical to TRBD1. J gave up 6 bases and V 6 bases, and 10 bases lay outside the gene matches. The length of the CDR3 is 15 residues. CDR1 and CDR2 from the germline V gene are WNHNN and SYGVQD (reference sequence). CDR3 nucleotide sequence: TGCGCCAGCAGCCTCGGACAGGGAATAGGTCAGCCCCAGCATTTT. Translated, it gives CASSLGQGIGQPQHF.

This chain joins TRBV3-1 (or the pseudogene TRBV3-2) and TRBJ2-5; TRBD1 is a possible D gene (5 bases). Trimming took 1 base from V and 0 from J, leaving 12 bases between them. The V gene's germline CDR1 is LGHDT and CDR2 YNNKEL (reference sequence). This CDR3 spans 16 amino acids. CDR3 nucleotide sequence: TGTGCCAGCAGCCAAGGTAGGGGCCGGTACCAAGAGACCCAGTACTTC. Translated, it gives CASSQGRGRYQETQYF.

The V gene is TRBV5-1, the J gene TRBJ1-1; D is ambiguous. CDR1 and CDR2 from the germline V gene are SGHRS and YFSETQ. This CDR3 has 15 residues. V was pared by 4 bases and J by 0 bases, with 13 bases between. CDR3 region: CASSPTGKLNTEAFF. In DNA form, the CDR3 reads TGCGCCAGCAGCCCTACCGGGAAGTTGAACACTGAAGCTTTCTTT.

The genes are TRBV5-8 and TRBJ1-2, with 9 bases fitting TRBD1. Germline V gene lookup returns CDR1 SGHTS and CDR2 YDEGEE. With V trimmed by 5 bases and J by 3 bases, 8 bases remained unmatched. The CDR3 contains 15 residues. CDR3 sequence: CASSSKDRGDYGYTF. CDR3 coding DNA: TGTGCCAGCAGTTCTAAGGACAGGGGTGACTATGGCTACACCTTC.

This clone was counted a few times. Other DNA sequences within the sample encode an identical CDR3. The DNA of the CDR3 is TGTGCCAGCAGTTTAACTGGGGGCTGGGGCTACACCTTC. As protein: CASSLTGGWGYTF. The gene calls are TRBV12-3 or TRBV12-4 and TRBJ1-2, with D perhaps TRBD1 (6 bases). CDR3 length equals 13 residues. Trimming left V 2 bases short and J 8 bases short, with 12 bases between.

The gene calls are TRBV11-2 and TRBJ2-2; 7 bases line up with TRBD2. Germline CDR1 reads SGHAT; CDR2 reads FQNNGV. V shed 5 bases, J shed 1 base, and the junction held 7 bases outside the gene matches. The CDR3 spans 16 residues. The CDR3 DNA reads as TGTGCCAGCAGCCCCCTCACGGGGGGGAACACCGGGGAGCTGTTTTTT. Amino acid sequence: CASSPLTGGNTGELFF. The whole variable domain, filled in from reference TRBV11-2 and TRBJ2-2, reads EAGVAQSPRYKIIEKRQSVAFWCNPISGHATLYWYQQILGQGPKLLIQFQNNGVVDDSQLPKDRFSAERLKGVDSTLKIQPAKLEDSAVYLCASSPLTGGNTGELFFGEGSRLTVL.

This rearrangement joins TRBV25-1 to TRBJ1-2, with a possible D match to TRBD1 (5 bases). Germline lookup yields CDR1 MGHDK and CDR2 SYGVNS. This CDR3 is built from 14 residues. Deletions cut 3 bases from V and 6 bases from J, with 14 bases between. The CDR3 bases are TGTGCCAGCAGTGACAGTCAGGGATGGCATGGCTACACCTTC. Translated, it gives CASSDSQGWHGYTF.

The V call is TRBV19, the J call TRBJ1-4, with D possibly matching TRBD1 (6 bases). The germline V gene has CDR1 LNHDA and CDR2 SQIVND (reference sequence). Trimming stripped 7 bases from V and 0 bases from J, with 9 bases between. The CDR3 is made up of 14 amino acids. CDR3 DNA: TGTGCCAGTACCGACAGGCCAACTAATGAAAAACTGTTTTTT. It encodes CASTDRPTNEKLFF.

V and J are TRBV3-1 (or the pseudogene TRBV3-2) and TRBJ2-7; D is perhaps TRBD1 (5 bases). V was clipped by 2 bases and J by 0 bases, with 17 bases between them. This CDR3 contains 17 residues. Germline V gene data show CDR1 as LGHDT and CDR2 as YNNKEL (reference sequence). The CDR3 protein is CASSQLTGHKSSYEQYF. The CDR3 DNA sequence: TGTGCCAGCAGCCAATTAACCGGACACAAGAGCTCCTACGAGCAGTACTTC.

The V gene is TRBV7-9, the J gene TRBJ1-1; D might be TRBD1 (5 bases). The ends were cut back, 2 bases at V and 1 base at J, with 8 bases in the middle. The CDR3 totals 14 residues. Germline V gene data show CDR1 as SEHNR and CDR2 as FQNEAQ (reference sequence). The CDR3 protein is CASSLKGSNTEAFF. The DNA of the CDR3 is TGTGCCAGCAGCTTAAAGGGGTCGAACACTGAAGCTTTCTTT. Supplemented by reference TRBV7-9 and TRBJ1-1, the full variable domain reads DTGVSQNPRHKITKRGQNVTFRCDPISEHNRLYWYRQTLGQGPEFLTYFQNEAQLEKSRLLSDRFSAERPKGSFSTLEIQRTEQGDSAMYLCASSLKGSNTEAFFGQGTRLTVV.

The chain recombines TRBV6-6 with TRBJ1-3, with a weak D call TRBD1 (6 bases). The CDR3 runs to 15 residues. V was cut by 0 bases and J by 1 base, with 7 bases left in between. Germline loops: CDR1 MNHNY, CDR2 SVGAGI (reference sequence). CDR3 loop: CASSYSQGSGNTIYF. DNA for the CDR3: TGTGCCAGCAGTTACTCGCAGGGGTCTGGAAACACCATATATTTT.

V gene TRBV11-2 combines with J gene TRBJ1-6; D not resolved. Germline V lookup: CDR1 SGHAT, CDR2 FQNNGV. This CDR3 is built from 16 residues. V gave up 1 base and J gave up 10 bases, with 17 bases separating them. This CDR3 reads CASSLVSAGIGSPLHF. Written as DNA, the CDR3 is TGTGCCAGCAGCTTAGTGTCGGCGGGGATTGGGTCACCCCTCCACTTT.

The chain employs TRBV9 and TRBJ1-2; 8 positions agree with TRBD1. Germline CDR1 SGDLS, CDR2 YYNGEE. V lost 0 bases to trimming and J lost 4 bases; unmatched junction nucleotides: 11. The CDR3 has 17 residues. The CDR3 sequence: CASSVDPTGGTTYGYTF. DNA of the CDR3: TGTGCCAGCAGCGTAGACCCCACAGGGGGAACCACCTATGGCTACACCTTC.

Regarding this clone: Germline is not matched at one junction end, which may reflect a read error. This rearrangement joins TRBV30 to TRBJ1-1, with D perhaps TRBD1 (5 bases). Germline CDR1 reads GTSNPN; CDR2 reads SVGIG (reference sequence). This CDR3 is built from 11 residues. Here the CDR3 reads CTFGGALEAFF. CDR3 coding DNA: TGCACCTTCGGAGGGGCCCTTGAAGCTTTCTTT.

The chain has TRBV27 and TRBJ2-5; 15 bases align to TRBD2. Germline values: CDR1 MNHEY, CDR2 SMNVEV (reference sequence). J was trimmed by 4 bases and V by 5 bases; bases with no gene match: 5. The CDR3 is 16 amino acids. The CDR3 nucleotides are TGTGCCAGCAGTCCGCGGACTAGCGGGGGGGGAGAGACCCAGTACTTC. Protein product: CASSPRTSGGGETQYF.

The DNA of the CDR3 is TGTGCCAGCAGCCCCCCAGGCTGGAAGGAAAAACTGTTTTTT. It yields the protein CASSPPGWKEKLFF. V gene TRBV7-8 combines with J gene TRBJ1-4; D is unclear. The germline V gene encodes CDR1 SGHVS and CDR2 FQNEAQ. The CDR3 spans 14 residues. Trimming removed 5 bases at V and 8 bases at J, with 15 bases between. The variable domain in full, with the rest retrieved from reference TRBV7-8 and TRBJ1-4, is GAGVSQSPRYKVAKRGQDVALRCDPISGHVSLFWYQQALGQGPEFLTYFQNEAQLDKSGLPSDRFFAERPEGSVSTLKIQRTQQEDSAVYLCASSPPGWKEKLFFGSGTQLSVL.

The genes are TRBV6-5 and TRBJ2-7, with D maybe TRBD2 (7 bases). The V gene lost 3 bases and the J gene lost 3 bases, with 12 bases spanning the gap. From germline, CDR1 is MNHEY and CDR2 SVGAGI. The CDR3 extends over 14 amino acids. For the CDR3, the DNA is TGTGCCAGCAGTTATGGCGGGGGCGGCTACGAGCAGTACTTC. It is translated as CASSYGGGGYEQYF.

Comment on this clone: Sequence at one end of the junction differs from germline and may be a read error. This sequence joins TRBV7-9 and TRBJ2-7; D perhaps matches TRBD2 (6 bases). CDR3 size: 14 residues. The V gene's germline CDR1 is SEHNR and CDR2 FQNEAQ (reference sequence). The CDR3 sequence: CVSRGAGSPYEQYF. The CDR3 DNA reads TGTGTCAGCCGCGGGGCAGGGTCCCCCTACGAGCAGTACTTC.

The chain couples TRBV5-1 to TRBJ2-1; tentatively, D is TRBD2 (6 bases). Deletions cut 3 bases from V and 5 bases from J, with 27 bases between. There are 19 residues in the CDR3. Germline V lookup: CDR1 SGHRS, CDR2 YFSETQ. CDR3 region: CASSWGGLRTLTVHNEQFF. The CDR3 DNA is TGCGCCAGCAGCTGGGGAGGTTTGCGAACACTGACGGTCCACAATGAGCAGTTCTTC.

The V call is TRBV9, the J call TRBJ2-1; TRBD1 matches at 8 bases. The trim removed 2 bases at V and 4 bases at J, leaving 5 bases unmatched. This CDR3 has 15 amino acids. Germline V gene sequence: CDR1 SGDLS, CDR2 YYNGEE. The CDR3 protein is CASSVTGESYNEQFF. The CDR3 region has the DNA TGTGCCAGCAGCGTGACAGGGGAGTCGTACAATGAGCAGTTCTTC.

This clone is a singleton in its sample. This sequence joins TRBV19 and TRBJ2-3; 12 bases agree with TRBD2. This CDR3 is 17 amino acids long. After removal of 5 bases from V and 0 bases from J, the junction contained 6 bases not matched to a gene. CDR1 is LNHDA, CDR2 SQIVND, per germline (reference sequence). The CDR3 sequence: CASSLLAGGTSTDTQYF. The DNA of the CDR3 is TGTGCCAGTAGTCTGCTAGCGGGGGGGACTAGCACAGATACGCAGTATTTT.

Written as DNA, the CDR3 is TGTGCCAGCAGCTTAGGGGGGGGGAACACTGAAGCTTTCTTT. It specifies CASSLGGGNTEAFF. This chain links TRBV11-2 with TRBJ1-1; TRBD1 might be the D (5 bases). Per the germline V gene, CDR1 is SGHAT and CDR2 is FQNNGV. Trimming removed 1 base from V and 1 base from J, with 7 bases in between. This CDR3 contains 14 residues.

The chain employs TRBV6-6 and TRBJ2-5; TRBD2 is a possible D gene (6 bases). Germline V gene data show CDR1 as MNHNY and CDR2 as SVGAGI (reference sequence). Trimming shortened V by 5 bases and J by 4 bases, and 20 bases separated the two germline ends. The CDR3 extends over 16 amino acids. CDR3 sequence (DNA): TGTGCCAGCAGTCCGTCCCGGGACGTGGGGGGAGAGACCCAGTACTTC. Translation: CASSPSRDVGGETQYF.

Here the CDR3 DNA reads TGTGCCAGCAGAGGAGGGGTCTATAATTCACCCCTCCACTTT. Amino acid sequence: CASRGGVYNSPLHF. V and J are TRBV2 and TRBJ1-6, with TRBD1 as a possible D gene (5 bases). The ends were cut back, 6 bases at V and 3 bases at J, with 9 bases in the middle. The CDR3 is 14 residues long. The V gene's germline CDR1 is SNHLY and CDR2 FYNNEI.